The T cell receptor (beta chain) described here comes from a study of shared clonotypes between healthy human individuals. On the study more broadly: Donors consisted of two women and three men between 18 and 49. Overall study findings and caveats: Of the naive CD4 clonotypes, approximately 5% were shared across a few donors. Clonotypes shared by all four sorted-subset donors had higher generation probabilities than non-shared clonotypes.

Method: immunoSEQ multiplex PCR; TCRdb's copy keeps in-frame clones and lacks some. The data contain 2 million to 3 million clones, roughly 93% of them singletons. From germline, CDR1 is SGDLS and CDR2 YYNGEE. V was shortened by 4 bases and J by 3 bases, with 18 bases between the two germline ends. The CDR3 runs to 16 residues. Concerning this clone itself: Its antigen is not known.

This chain joins TRBV9 and TRBJ2-3, with D perhaps TRBD2 (5 bases). The receptor was derived from a man aged 18 to 30 in good health. Some clones in this sample may be carry-over from other donors' samples. The sample comprised naive CD4+ T cells from PBMCs. Described subset: CD45RA+ positively selected. CDR3 protein: CASSSHTGILTDTQYF. Here the CDR3 DNA reads TGTGCCAGCAGCTCCCACACGGGGATACTAACAGATACGCAGTATTTT.